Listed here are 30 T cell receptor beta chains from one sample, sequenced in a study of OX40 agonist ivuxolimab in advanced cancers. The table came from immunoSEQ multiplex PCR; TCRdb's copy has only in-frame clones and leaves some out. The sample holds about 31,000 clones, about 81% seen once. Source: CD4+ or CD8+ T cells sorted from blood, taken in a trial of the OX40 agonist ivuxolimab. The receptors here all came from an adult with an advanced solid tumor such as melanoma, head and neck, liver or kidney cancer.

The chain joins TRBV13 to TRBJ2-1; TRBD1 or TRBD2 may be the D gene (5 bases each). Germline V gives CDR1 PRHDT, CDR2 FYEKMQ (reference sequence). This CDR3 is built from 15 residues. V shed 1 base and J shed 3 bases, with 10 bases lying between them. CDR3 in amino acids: CASSLVWGNYNEQFF. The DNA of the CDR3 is TGTGCCAGCAGCTTAGTCTGGGGGAACTACAATGAGCAGTTCTTC.

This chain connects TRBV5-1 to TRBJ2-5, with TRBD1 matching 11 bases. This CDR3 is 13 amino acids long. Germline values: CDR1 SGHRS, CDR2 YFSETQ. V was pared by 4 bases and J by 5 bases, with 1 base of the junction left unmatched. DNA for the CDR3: TGCGCCAGCAGCCGGGACAGGGGGGAGACCCAGTACTTC. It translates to CASSRDRGETQYF.

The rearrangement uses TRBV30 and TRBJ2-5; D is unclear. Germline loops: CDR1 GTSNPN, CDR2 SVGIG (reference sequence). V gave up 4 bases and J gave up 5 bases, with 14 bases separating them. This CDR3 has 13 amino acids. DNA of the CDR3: TGTGCCTGGATAGACTCCGCCGGGGAGACCCAGTACTTC. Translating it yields CAWIDSAGETQYF.

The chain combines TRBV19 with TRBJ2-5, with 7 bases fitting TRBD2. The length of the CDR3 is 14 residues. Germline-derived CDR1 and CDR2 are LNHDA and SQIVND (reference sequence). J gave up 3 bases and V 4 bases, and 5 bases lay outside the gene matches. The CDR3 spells CASSNRAGEETQYF. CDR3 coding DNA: TGTGCCAGTAGTAATCGGGCGGGAGAAGAGACCCAGTACTTC.

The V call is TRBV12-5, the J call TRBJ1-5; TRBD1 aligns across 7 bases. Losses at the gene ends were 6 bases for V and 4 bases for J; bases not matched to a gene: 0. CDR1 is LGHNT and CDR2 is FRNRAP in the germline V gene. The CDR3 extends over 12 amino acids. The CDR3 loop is CASGTGNQPQHF. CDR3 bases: TGTGCTAGTGGGACAGGGAATCAGCCCCAGCATTTT.

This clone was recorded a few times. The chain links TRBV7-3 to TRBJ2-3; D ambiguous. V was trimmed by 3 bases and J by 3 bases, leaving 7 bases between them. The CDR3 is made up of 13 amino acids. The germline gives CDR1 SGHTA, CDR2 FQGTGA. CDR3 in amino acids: CASSFYQTDTQYF. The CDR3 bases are TGTGCCAGCAGCTTTTATCAGACAGATACGCAGTATTTT. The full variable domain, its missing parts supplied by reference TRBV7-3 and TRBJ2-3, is GAGVSQTPSNKVTEKGKYVELRCDPISGHTALYWYRQSLGQGPEFLIYFQGTGAADDSGLPNDRFFAVRPEGSVSTLKIQRTERGDSAVYLCASSFYQTDTQYFGPGTRLTVL.

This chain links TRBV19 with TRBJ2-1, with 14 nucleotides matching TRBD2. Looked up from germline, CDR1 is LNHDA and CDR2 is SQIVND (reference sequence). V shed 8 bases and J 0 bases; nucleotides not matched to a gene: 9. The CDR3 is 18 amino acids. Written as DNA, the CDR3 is TGTGCCAGTTCCCGGACTAGCGGGGGGCCGAGCTCCTACAATGAGCAGTTCTTC. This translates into CASSRTSGGPSSYNEQFF.

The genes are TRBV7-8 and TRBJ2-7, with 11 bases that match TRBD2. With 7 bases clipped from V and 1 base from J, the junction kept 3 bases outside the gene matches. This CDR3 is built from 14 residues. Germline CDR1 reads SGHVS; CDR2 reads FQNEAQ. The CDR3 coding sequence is TGTGCCAGCATCCCTAGCGGGAGGTCCTACGAGCAGTACTTC. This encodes CASIPSGRSYEQYF. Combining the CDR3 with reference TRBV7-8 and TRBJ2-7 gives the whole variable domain GAGVSQSPRYKVAKRGQDVALRCDPISGHVSLFWYQQALGQGPEFLTYFQNEAQLDKSGLPSDRFFAERPEGSVSTLKIQRTQQEDSAVYLCASIPSGRSYEQYFGPGTRLTVT.

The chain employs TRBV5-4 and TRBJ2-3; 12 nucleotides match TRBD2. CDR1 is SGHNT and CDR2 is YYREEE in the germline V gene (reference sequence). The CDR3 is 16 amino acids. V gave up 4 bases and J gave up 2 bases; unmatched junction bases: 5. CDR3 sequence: CASSITSGGNTDTQYF. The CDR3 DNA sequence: TGTGCCAGCAGCATCACTAGCGGGGGGAACACAGATACGCAGTATTTT. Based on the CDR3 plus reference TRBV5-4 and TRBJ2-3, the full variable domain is ETGVTQSPTHLIKTRGQQVTLRCSSQSGHNTVSWYQQALGQGPQFIFQYYREEENGRGNFPPRFSGLQFPNYSSELNVNALELDDSALYLCASSITSGGNTDTQYFGPGTRLTVL.

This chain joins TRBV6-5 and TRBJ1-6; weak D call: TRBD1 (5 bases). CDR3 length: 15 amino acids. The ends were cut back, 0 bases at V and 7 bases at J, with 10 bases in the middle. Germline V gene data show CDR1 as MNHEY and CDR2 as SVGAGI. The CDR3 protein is CASSYSGDGNSPLHF. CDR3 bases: TGTGCCAGCAGTTACTCGGGGGACGGGAATTCACCCCTCCACTTT.

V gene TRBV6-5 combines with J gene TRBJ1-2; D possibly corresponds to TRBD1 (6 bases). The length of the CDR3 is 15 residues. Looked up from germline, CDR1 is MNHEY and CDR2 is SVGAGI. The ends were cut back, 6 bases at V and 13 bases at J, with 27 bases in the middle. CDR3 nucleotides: TGTGCCAGCAGCCCTTCCGGGGGGGCGATGAGACACTGCACCTTC. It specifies CASSPSGGAMRHCTF.

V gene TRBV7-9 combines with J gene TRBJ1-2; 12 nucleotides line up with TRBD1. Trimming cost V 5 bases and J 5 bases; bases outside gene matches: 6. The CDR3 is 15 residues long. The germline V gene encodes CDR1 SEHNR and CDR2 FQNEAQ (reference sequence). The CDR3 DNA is TGTGCCAGCAGCGGGGACAGGGGGCGCTCGTATGGCTACACCTTC. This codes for CASSGDRGRSYGYTF.

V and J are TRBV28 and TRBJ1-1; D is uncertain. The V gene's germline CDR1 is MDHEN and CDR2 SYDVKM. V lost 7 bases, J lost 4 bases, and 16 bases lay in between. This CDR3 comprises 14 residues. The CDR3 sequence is CASMFGGYRTEAFF. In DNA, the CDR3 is TGTGCCAGCATGTTTGGAGGATATCGCACTGAAGCTTTCTTT.

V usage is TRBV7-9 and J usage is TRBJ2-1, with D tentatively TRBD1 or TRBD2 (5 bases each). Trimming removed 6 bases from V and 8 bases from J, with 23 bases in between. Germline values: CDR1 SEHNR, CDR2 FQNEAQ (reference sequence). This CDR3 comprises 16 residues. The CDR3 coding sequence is TGTGCCAGCAGAACTTACCCCGGGACCCGGGCCCATGAGCAGTTCTTC. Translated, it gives CASRTYPGTRAHEQFF.

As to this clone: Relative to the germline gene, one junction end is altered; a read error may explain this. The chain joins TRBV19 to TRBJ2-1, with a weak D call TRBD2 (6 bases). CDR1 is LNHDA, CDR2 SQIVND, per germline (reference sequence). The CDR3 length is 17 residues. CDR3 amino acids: CAGSSRKGLSSYNEQFF. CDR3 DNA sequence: TGTGCCGGTAGTTCAAGAAAAGGACTAAGCTCCTACAATGAGCAGTTCTTC.

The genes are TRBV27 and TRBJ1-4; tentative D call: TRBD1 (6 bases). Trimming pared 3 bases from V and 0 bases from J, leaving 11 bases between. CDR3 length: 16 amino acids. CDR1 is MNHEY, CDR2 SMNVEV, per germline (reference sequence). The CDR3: CASSFKGGTTNEKLFF. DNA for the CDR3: TGTGCCAGCAGTTTTAAGGGGGGAACAACTAATGAAAAACTGTTTTTT. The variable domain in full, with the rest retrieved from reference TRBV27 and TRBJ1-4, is EAQVTQNPRYLITVTGKKLTVTCSQNMNHEYMSWYRQDPGLGLRQIYYSMNVEVTDKGDVPEGYKVSRKEKRNFPLILESPSPNQTSLYFCASSFKGGTTNEKLFFGSGTQLSVL.

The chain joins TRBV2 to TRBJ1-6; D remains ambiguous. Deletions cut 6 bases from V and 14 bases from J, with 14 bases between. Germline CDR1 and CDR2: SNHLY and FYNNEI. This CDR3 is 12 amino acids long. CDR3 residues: CASRAERLALHF. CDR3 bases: TGTGCCAGCAGAGCCGAGAGGTTGGCCCTCCACTTT.

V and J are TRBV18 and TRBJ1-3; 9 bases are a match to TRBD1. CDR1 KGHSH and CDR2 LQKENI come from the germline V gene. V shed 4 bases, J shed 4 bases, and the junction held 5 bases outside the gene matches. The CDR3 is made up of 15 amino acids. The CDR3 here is CASSQQTGGGNTIYF. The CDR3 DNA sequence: TGTGCCAGCTCACAACAAACAGGGGGCGGAAACACCATATATTTT.

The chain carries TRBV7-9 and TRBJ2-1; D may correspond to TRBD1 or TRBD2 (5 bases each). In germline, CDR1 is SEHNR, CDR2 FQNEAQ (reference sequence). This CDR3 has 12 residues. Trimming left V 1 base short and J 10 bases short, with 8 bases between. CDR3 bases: TGTGCCAGCAGCTTAGTGGGGGTCGAGCAGTTCTTC. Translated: CASSLVGVEQFF.

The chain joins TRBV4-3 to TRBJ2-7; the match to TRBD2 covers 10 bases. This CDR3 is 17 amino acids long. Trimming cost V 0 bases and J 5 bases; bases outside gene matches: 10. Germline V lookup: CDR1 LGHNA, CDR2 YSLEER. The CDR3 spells CASSQDPSGGFRDEQYF. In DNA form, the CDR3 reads TGCGCCAGCAGCCAAGACCCTAGCGGGGGCTTTCGGGACGAGCAGTACTTC.

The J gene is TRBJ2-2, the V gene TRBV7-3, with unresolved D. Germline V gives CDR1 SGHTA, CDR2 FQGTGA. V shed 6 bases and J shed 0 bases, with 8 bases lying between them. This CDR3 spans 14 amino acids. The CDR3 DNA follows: TGTGCCAGCAGGCGTGAAACGAACACCGGGGAGCTGTTTTTT. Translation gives CASRRETNTGELFF.

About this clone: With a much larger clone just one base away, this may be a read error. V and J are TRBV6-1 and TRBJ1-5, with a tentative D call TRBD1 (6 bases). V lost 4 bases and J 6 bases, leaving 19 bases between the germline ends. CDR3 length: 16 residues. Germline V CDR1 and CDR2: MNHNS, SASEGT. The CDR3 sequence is CASSGVDRRVRQPQHF. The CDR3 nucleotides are TGTGCCAGCAGTGGAGTAGACAGGCGGGTCCGTCAGCCCCAGCATTTT.

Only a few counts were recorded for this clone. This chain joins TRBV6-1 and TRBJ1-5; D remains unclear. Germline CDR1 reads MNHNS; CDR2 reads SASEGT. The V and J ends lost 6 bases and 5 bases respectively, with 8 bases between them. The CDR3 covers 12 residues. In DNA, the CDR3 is TGTGCCAGCAGAACGAATCATCAGCCCCAGCATTTT. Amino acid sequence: CASRTNHQPQHF.

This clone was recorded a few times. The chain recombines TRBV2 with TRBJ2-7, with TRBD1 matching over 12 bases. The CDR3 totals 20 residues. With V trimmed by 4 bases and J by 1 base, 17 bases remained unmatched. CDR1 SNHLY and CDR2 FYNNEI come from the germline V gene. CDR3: CASSAKGGTGGRLRSYEQYF. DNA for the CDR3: TGTGCCAGCAGTGCAAAGGGGGGGACAGGGGGCCGTCTTAGGTCCTACGAGCAGTACTTC.

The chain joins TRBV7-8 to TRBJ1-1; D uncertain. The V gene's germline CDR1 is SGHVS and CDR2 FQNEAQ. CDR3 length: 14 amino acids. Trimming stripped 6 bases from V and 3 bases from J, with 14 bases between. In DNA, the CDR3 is TGTGCCAGCAGACCAGGCCTCGGGGACACTGAAGCTTTCTTT. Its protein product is CASRPGLGDTEAFF.

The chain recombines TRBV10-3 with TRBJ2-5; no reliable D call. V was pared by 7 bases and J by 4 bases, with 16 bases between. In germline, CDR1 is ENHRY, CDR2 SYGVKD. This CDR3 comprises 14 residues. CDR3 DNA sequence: TGTGCCATCAAGGGTAGCTCCGTGGGAGAGACCCAGTACTTC. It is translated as CAIKGSSVGETQYF.

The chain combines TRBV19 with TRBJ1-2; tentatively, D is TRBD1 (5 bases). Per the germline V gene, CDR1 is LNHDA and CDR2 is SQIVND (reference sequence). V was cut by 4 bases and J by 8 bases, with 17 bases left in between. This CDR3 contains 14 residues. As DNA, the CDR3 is TGTGCCAGTAGTACCGACCTGGGGGGTTGGGGCTACACCTTC. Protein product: CASSTDLGGWGYTF.

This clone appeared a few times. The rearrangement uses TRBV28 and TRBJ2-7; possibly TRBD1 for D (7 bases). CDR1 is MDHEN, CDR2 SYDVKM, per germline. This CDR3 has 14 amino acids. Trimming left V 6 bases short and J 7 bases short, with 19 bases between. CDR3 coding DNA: TGTGCCAGCAGCGACCCACAGGGGACTGGGGAGCAGTACTTC. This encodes CASSDPQGTGEQYF.

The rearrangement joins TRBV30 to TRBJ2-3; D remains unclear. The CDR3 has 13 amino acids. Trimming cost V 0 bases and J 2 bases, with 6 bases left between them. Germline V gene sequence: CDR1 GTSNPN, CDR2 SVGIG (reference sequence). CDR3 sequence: CAWSVGFTDTQYF. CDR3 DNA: TGTGCCTGGAGTGTGGGGTTCACAGATACGCAGTATTTT.

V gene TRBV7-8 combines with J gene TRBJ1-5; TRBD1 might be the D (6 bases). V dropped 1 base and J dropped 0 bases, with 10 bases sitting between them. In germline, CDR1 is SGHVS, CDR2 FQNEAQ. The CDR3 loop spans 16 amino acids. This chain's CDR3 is CASSLEGGYSNQPQHF. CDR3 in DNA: TGTGCCAGCAGCTTAGAGGGGGGGTATAGCAATCAGCCCCAGCATTTT.